The 3 T cell receptor beta chains below all came from one sample that was sequenced in a study of T-cell reconstitution after alpha-beta-depleted transplantation in children. A library of TCRbeta sequences, prepared with unique molecular identifiers, was generated. MiXCR, applied by TCRdb to the PCR reads, yields one record per CDR3 protein. The repertoire includes approximately 230,000 distinct CDR3 sequences, roughly 23% of them detected once, and less than 3.5% sits in the top ten. Specimen: PBMCs, collected before TCRalphabeta/CD19-depleted stem cell transplant. The receptors shown here come from a girl under 10 years old with Fanconi anemia, due to receive a stem cell transplant.

The table lists this clonotype with many counts. The chain links TRBV6-1 to TRBJ1-5; D is perhaps TRBD1 (6 bases). CDR1 MNHNS and CDR2 SASEGT come from the germline V gene. CDR3 length: 15 amino acids. Trimming shortened V by 2 bases and J by 0 bases, and 8 bases separated the two germline ends. The CDR3 nucleotides are TGTGCCAGCAGTGAACAGGGGTATAGCAATCAGCCCCAGCATTTT. Translating gives CASSEQGYSNQPQHF.

This clonotype was counted ten times or more. The V call is TRBV20-1, the J call TRBJ1-6; D uncertain. The germline V gene has CDR1 DFQATT and CDR2 SNEGSKA (reference sequence). This CDR3 has 14 residues. The V end lost 1 base, the J end lost 11 bases, and 15 bases lay between the germline ends. The CDR3 sequence is CSARGVKIGTPLHF. The CDR3 region has the DNA TGCAGTGCTAGAGGGGTGAAAATTGGTACACCCCTCCACTTT.

The sample holds one count of this clonotype. This chain uses TRBV2 with TRBJ2-7, with 7 bases aligning to TRBD1. J gave up 7 bases and V 7 bases, and 13 bases lay outside the gene matches. The CDR3 covers 14 residues. Germline CDR1 reads SNHLY; CDR2 reads FYNNEI. The CDR3 protein is CASTSTSTGIEQYF. In nucleotides, the CDR3 is TGTGCCAGCACCTCCACTTCGACAGGGATTGAGCAGTACTTC.